This TCR beta chain was sequenced for a study of CD8 T cells in ankylosing spondylitis. Germline V lookup: CDR1 SGDLS, CDR2 YYNGEE. CDR3 size: 14 residues. The V end lost 0 bases, the J end lost 4 bases, and 7 bases lay between the germline ends. This clonotype has at least ten counts. Using its own MiXCR run on the 5' RACE reads, TCRdb lists one record per CDR3 protein. The repertoire includes roughly 38,000 distinct CDR3 sequences, around 3% of them detected once, and roughly 2.8% sits in the top ten. Material: blood, either unsorted or a sorted T cell fraction (not recorded which). This clonotype was sampled from a male donor with ankylosing spondylitis or in good health (not recorded which). The chain joins TRBV9 to TRBJ2-2; tentatively, D is TRBD2 (5 bases). The CDR3 DNA reads as TGTGCCAGCAGCGTAGTAGCGCCCACCGGGGAGCTGTTTTTT. Its translation is CASSVVAPTGELFF.